This TCR beta chain emerged from a study of beta chain features in type 1 diabetes. About the study: Healthy donors, compared against patients, showed similar age, gender and cell yields. Whole-study results and caveats: In the patient group, naive, central memory and Treg TCRB repertoires seemed more alike than in the healthy donor group.

CD4+ cells of the naive, central memory, regulatory and stem cell-like memory types were sorted via CD45RO/CCR7/CD25/CD127/CD95/CD27. A few counts support this clone. Its antigen is still unknown. Trimming took off 8 bases at V and 2 bases at J, with 16 bases between the two ends. Germline V gene data show CDR1 as SQVTM and CDR2 as ANQGSEA. This CDR3 spans 13 amino acids. The entirety of the isolated RNA underwent reverse transcription, so expressed TCRB transcripts were sequenced. Here immunoSEQ multiplex PCR was the method, and the copy in TCRdb shows in-frame clones only, minus some. Of about 240,000 clones in the sample, 25% to 30% were seen once.

Sequenced: central memory CD4+ T cells from blood. This chain uses TRBV29-1 with TRBJ2-7; D possibly matches TRBD1 or TRBD2 (7 bases each). The TCR originated in a man between 25 and 39 years old in good health. The CDR3 nucleotides are TGCAGCTCGAGGGAGGGGGCTGCCTACGAGCAGTACTTC. Translating it yields CSSREGAAYEQYF.